The 14 T cell receptor beta chains given below trace back to one sample, sequenced in a study of graft-versus-host responses after intestinal transplantation. TCRdb's table, derived via immunoSEQ multiplex PCR, lists solely in-frame clones and lacks some. The data contain fewer than 120,000 clones, around 93% of them singletons. No antigen has been assigned to these receptors. Source: unstimulated CD8+ T cells sorted from spleen or lymph node cells, taken before intestinal transplant. Source of these receptors: a human donor who received an intestinal transplant.

The gene calls are TRBV6-1 and TRBJ2-5; possible D gene TRBD1, 5 bases. The germline V gene encodes CDR1 MNHNS and CDR2 SASEGT. The CDR3 consists of 14 residues. V lost 1 base, J lost 4 bases, and 10 bases lay in between. CDR3 protein: CASSEEGYRETQYF. The DNA for the CDR3 is TGTGCCAGCAGTGAAGAGGGGTACAGAGAGACCCAGTACTTC.

This chain joins TRBV7-6 and TRBJ1-2; D ambiguous. Deletions cut 1 base from V and 2 bases from J, with 11 bases between. The CDR3 spans 15 residues. CDR1 and CDR2 (germline): SGHVS, FNYEAQ. For the CDR3, the DNA is TGTGCCAGCAGCTTAGAATCAGGTTCCAACTATGGCTACACCTTC. Translated, it gives CASSLESGSNYGYTF.

In nucleotides, the CDR3 is TGTGCCAGCAGCCCGACAGGGGGGATAGATACGCAGTATTTT. This translates into CASSPTGGIDTQYF. The chain combines TRBV9 with TRBJ2-3; 9 bases are shared with TRBD1. Trimming removed 4 bases from V and 5 bases from J; junction bases left unmatched: 5. Per germline, CDR1 SGDLS and CDR2 YYNGEE. The CDR3 is 14 amino acids.

This chain joins TRBV27 and TRBJ2-7; the D call may be TRBD1 or TRBD2 (6 bases each). The germline V and J ends were trimmed by 2 bases and 3 bases, with 26 bases remaining between them. CDR1 is MNHEY, CDR2 SMNVEV, per germline (reference sequence). The length of the CDR3 is 19 residues. The CDR3 coding sequence is TGTGCCAGCAGTTTAAGACAGGTAGACCTCACTAGCTTGGACTACGAGCAGTACTTC. Translation gives CASSLRQVDLTSLDYEQYF.

The V call is TRBV19, the J call TRBJ2-7; TRBD1 agrees at 9 bases. Germline CDR1 LNHDA, CDR2 SQIVND (reference sequence). The CDR3 totals 14 residues. V shed 5 bases and J 1 base; nucleotides not matched to a gene: 3. For the CDR3, the DNA is TGTGCCAGTAGTTCCGGGACAGGGTCCTACGAGCAGTACTTC. Its translation is CASSSGTGSYEQYF.

The chain has TRBV7-9 and TRBJ2-5, with a tentative D call TRBD2 (6 bases). This CDR3 contains 12 residues. CDR1 SEHNR and CDR2 FQNEAQ come from the germline V gene (reference sequence). V lost 8 bases, J lost 5 bases, and 12 bases lay in between. The CDR3 coding sequence is TGTGCCAGCCTTATAGGAGGGGAGACCCAGTACTTC. Protein product: CASLIGGETQYF.

This chain uses TRBV5-6 with TRBJ2-1, with D perhaps matching TRBD1 (6 bases). Deletions cut 0 bases from V and 0 bases from J, with 10 bases between. CDR3 size: 16 residues. Germline V lookup: CDR1 SGHDT, CDR2 YYEEEE. CDR3 residues: CASSLAGGSSYNEQFF. The CDR3 coding sequence is TGTGCCAGCAGCTTGGCTGGGGGCAGCTCCTACAATGAGCAGTTCTTC.

A single count supports this clone. The chain joins TRBV4-1 to TRBJ2-5; tentatively, D is TRBD2 (6 bases). This CDR3 comprises 15 residues. Per germline, CDR1 MGHRA and CDR2 YSYEKL. The V end lost 1 base, the J end lost 3 bases, and 12 bases lay between the germline ends. The CDR3 coding sequence is TGCGCCAGCAGCCAAGTGGTAGGGGAGGAAGAGACCCAGTACTTC. It translates to CASSQVVGEEETQYF.

The chain combines TRBV10-3 with TRBJ1-2; D uncertain. The germline V gene encodes CDR1 ENHRY and CDR2 SYGVKD. The CDR3 is 17 residues long. The V end lost 6 bases, the J end lost 3 bases, and 23 bases lay between the germline ends. The DNA of the CDR3 is TGTGCCATCAGCCCAGGTTTTGGGGAACGTCCTGACTATGGCTACACCTTC. The encoded protein is CAISPGFGERPDYGYTF.

With regard to this clone: Other nucleotide sequences in the sample specify the same CDR3. The chain is built from TRBV5-1 and TRBJ1-1; the D gene is possibly TRBD1 (6 bases). Deletions cut 1 base from V and 5 bases from J, with 12 bases between. CDR1 and CDR2 from the germline V gene are SGHRS and YFSETQ. This CDR3 comprises 14 residues. Written as DNA, the CDR3 is TGCGCCAGCAGCTTGCGGGGGGCTAATACTGAAGCTTTCTTT. Its translation is CASSLRGANTEAFF.

The chain couples TRBV28 to TRBJ2-1, with TRBD2 matching 10 bases. Germline V gives CDR1 MDHEN, CDR2 SYDVKM. V gave up 8 bases and J gave up 2 bases; unmatched junction bases: 3. This CDR3 is 14 amino acids long. CDR3 protein: CASVGLATYNEQFF. The DNA of the CDR3 is TGTGCCAGCGTGGGACTAGCGACCTACAATGAGCAGTTCTTC.

This clone came up a few times. The chain joins TRBV29-1 to TRBJ2-3; D not resolved. The germline CDR1 and CDR2 sequences are SQVTM and ANQGSEA. V lost 4 bases and J lost 3, with 14 bases in between. The CDR3 runs 14 residues. The CDR3 region is CSVVFSLETDTQYF. Here the CDR3 DNA reads TGCAGCGTTGTATTCAGCCTAGAGACAGATACGCAGTATTTT.

The chain uses TRBV28 and TRBJ1-5, with no clear D. The CDR3 covers 18 residues. Germline values: CDR1 MDHEN, CDR2 SYDVKM. V lost 2 bases and J lost 0, with 17 bases in between. CDR3 sequence: CASSLPRERAYSNQPQHF. CDR3 sequence (DNA): TGTGCCAGCAGTTTACCAAGGGAGCGAGCTTATAGCAATCAGCCCCAGCATTTT.

This chain joins TRBV7-3 and TRBJ2-2; no definite D call. CDR3 size: 16 residues. V dropped 4 bases and J dropped 0 bases, with 12 bases sitting between them. Germline CDR1 reads SGHTA; CDR2 reads FQGTGA. The CDR3 nucleotides are TGTGCCAGCAGCTCCTTTCCTGGTTCGAACACCGGGGAGCTGTTTTTT. It translates to CASSSFPGSNTGELFF.